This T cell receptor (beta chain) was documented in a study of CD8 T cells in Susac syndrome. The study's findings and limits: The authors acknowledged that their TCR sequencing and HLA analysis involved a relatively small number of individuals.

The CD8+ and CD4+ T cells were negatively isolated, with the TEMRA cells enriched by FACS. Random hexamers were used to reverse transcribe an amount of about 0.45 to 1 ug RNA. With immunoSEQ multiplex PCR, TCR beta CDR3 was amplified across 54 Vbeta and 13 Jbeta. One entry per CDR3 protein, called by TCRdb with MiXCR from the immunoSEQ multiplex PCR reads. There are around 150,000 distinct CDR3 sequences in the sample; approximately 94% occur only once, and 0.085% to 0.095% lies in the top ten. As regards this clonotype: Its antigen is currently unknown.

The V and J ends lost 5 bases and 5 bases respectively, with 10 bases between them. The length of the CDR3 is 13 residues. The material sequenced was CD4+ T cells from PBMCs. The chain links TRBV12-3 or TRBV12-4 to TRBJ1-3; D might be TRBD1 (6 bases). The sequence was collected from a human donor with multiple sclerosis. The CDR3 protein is CASSADRRNTIYF. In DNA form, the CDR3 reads TGTGCCAGCAGTGCTGACAGGCGAAACACCATATATTTT.